This T cell receptor beta chain was found in a study of cytomegalovirus exposure and HLA in healthy donors (dated by TCRdb to the late 2010s). Some background on the complete study: An earlier analysis of about 530 of the donors reported approximately 300 Gb of sequence data and around 120 million unique TCR beta sequences obtained from around 190 million T cells. About 280 gigabases of sequencing data and 91 million or so unique TCR sequences made up an early release that covered approximately 620 HLA-typed donors. Of the roughly 410 genotyped donors, 80% to 90% were placed in the genetic ancestry cluster associated with self-reported Caucasian donors. The aim of the study was to test whether cataloging public T cell receptors could identify signatures of past pathogen exposure. Using immunosequencing, the study profiled T cell repertoires from 550 to 750 subjects and related those repertoires to cytomegalovirus serostatus. Besides the first cohort of 666 subjects, a separate validation cohort made up of 90 to 150 different subjects was used. High-throughput TCR immunosequencing, statistical association of individual TCRs with disease status, and machine learning were combined to predict cytomegalovirus infection status. In a later analysis, previously published TCR beta repertoires from about 640 donors were re-analyzed and high-resolution HLA genotyping was added so that TCR occurrence patterns could be studied. In the later analysis, no new phenotypic data were used to find candidate immune exposures; instead, reliance was placed on TCR beta sequences and their occurrence across donors. In an earlier analysis of a few hundred of the donors, high-throughput TCR beta sequencing was used to judge whether each TCR beta V gene segment behaved as functional or pseudogenic. Donor age, sex, ethnicity and CMV serostatus were compiled together with the repertoire data. Genome-wide SNP genotypes for about three fifths of the roughly 670 donors were used in a later genetic analysis, which treated that subset as a discovery cohort. All discovery cohort repertoires had been generated on a single sequencing platform. HLA typing covered class I and class II loci at four-digit resolution. Typing coverage differed by locus: A, B, C, DRB1 and DQB1 were typed in roughly 620-640 donors, DQA1 in 500 to 550, DPA1 in around 580, and DPB1 in roughly 450. Because of strong linkage in the cohort, a few DR-DQ haplotypes were treated as single units for association and clustering. On average, around 240,000 unique TCR beta nucleotide sequences were sequenced per donor among some 430 genotyped donors of the cohort, with roughly 18% of those sequences being non-productive. Results and caveats for the whole study, not just this receptor: The authors suggested that the approach could potentially be extended to other disease states and immunological phenotypes. A further reported finding was that TCR beta sequences accurately predicted the HLA-A and HLA-B alleles for most subjects in the first cohort. At a false discovery rate of 0.05, a later analysis linked about 17,000 TCR beta sequences to specific HLA alleles. A later genetic analysis associated a missense DCLRE1C variant with V-gene and J-gene trimming of TCR beta chains, and an independent cohort replicated the association. Immune exposure information for the cohort was limited to CMV serostatus. A later analysis found that most CMV-associated TCR beta chains appeared HLA-restricted, with HLA associations seemingly driven largely by CMV exposure. Assigning TCR associations to individual alleles was difficult when HLA alleles, especially DR and DQ, strongly co-occurred. In vitro tests confirmed that a few of the cytomegalovirus-associated TCR beta chains recognize cytomegalovirus antigens. Linkage disequilibrium might explain the correlated functional status among segregating V segments, but an unknown experimental factor could not be ruled out. Across donors, most TCR sequences were observed very rarely, whereas some public TCRs were present in many individuals. A cluster of highly shared sequence variants was judged likely to be a technical artifact of the sequencing pipeline. In the study, 164 TCR beta chains were listed as associated with cytomegalovirus. According to a later analysis, TCR association rates differed among HLA loci, with DRB1 alleles showing the most associated TCRs and HLA-C alleles showing the fewest. The earlier analysis of around 600 of the donors excluded roughly 16 rarely observed V segments, including chromosome 9 orphons, because counts were too low. This cohort had only TCR beta chains sequenced, and the lack of alpha or paired-chain data limited which features could be detected. HLA typing was unavailable for some donors at each locus, so association tests used only the typed subset. Several of the top co-occurrence clusters appeared to be linked to parvovirus B19, influenza, CMV and Epstein-Barr virus, according to a later analysis. In an earlier analysis of about 600 of the donors, most TCR beta V segments appeared in productive rearrangements about 87% or about 30% of the time, broadly matching IMGT annotations. The classifier was reported to diagnose cytomegalovirus status with high specificity and sensitivity in both the original cohort and the validation cohort. Sequencing depth was assumed to be roughly uniform across donors in the presence/absence analyses, though that assumption may not hold. In a later analysis, HLA-associated TCR beta chains were found to be more clonally expanded and to have lower generation probabilities than equally common non-associated chains. In a later genetic analysis, fewer N-insertions in productive TCRs were reported among donors in an Asian-associated ancestry cluster than the roughly 700-donor mean.

With respect to this clone: What antigen it recognizes has not been identified. No much larger clonotype is one base removed from it; base qualities were not supplied.

The cohort consisted of some 670 healthy bone marrow donors. At the time of sampling, every cohort member was nominally healthy, though immune exposures that went unrecorded were likely present. The donor tested CMV seronegative, placing the donor among the 350 or so seronegative members of the cohort. A peripheral blood sample was provided by each donor, and peripheral blood mononuclear cells were used for TCR beta sequencing. Genomic DNA was extracted from the blood cell samples with the Qiagen DNeasy Blood Extraction Kit. Receptors were amplified or captured by the immunoSEQ multiplex PCR assay. For the multiplex PCR, a mixture combining 60 forward primers for TCR Vbeta segments and 13 reverse primers for TCR Jbeta segments was used. A multiplex PCR assay on genomic DNA amplified the CDR3 region of rearranged TCR beta genes. Amplified TCR beta libraries were sequenced as 87-base-pair reads on the Illumina HiSeq System. In the source study's methods: In a later analysis, some 80 million unique TCR beta chains were counted across the 650 to 700 repertoires, and around 10 million of these chains were shared by at least two donors. To remove PCR and sequencing errors, raw reads were error-corrected and collapsed into unique sequences using a nearest-neighbor algorithm that merged closely related sequences. V, D and J gene segments were assigned by aligning CDR3 sequences to IMGT reference sequences. For a sequence to be retained, at least a six-nucleotide match to both a V gene segment and a J gene segment was required. Rearrangements were called productive when the CDR3 lacked stop codons and stayed in frame with V and J; all others were non-productive. Following IMGT convention, CDR3 was defined as the stretch from the second conserved V-encoded cysteine up to the conserved J-encoded phenylalanine. The earlier analysis of approximately 500 of the donors excluded sequences that lacked an unambiguous match to a single V gene segment. An earlier analysis of over 450 of the donors classified V segments as functional when productive rearrangements were above 56.7% and as segregating when the standard deviation between donors was above 5%. To diagnose cytomegalovirus status from the catalog of TCR beta chain sequences, a statistical classification framework was built. In a later analysis, V and J genes were assigned by comparing TCR nucleotide sequences against IMGT/GENE-DB human TR gene sequences. Using the TCRdist pipeline, a later analysis assigned CDR3 sequences along with most-parsimonious VDJ recombination scenarios. In a later analysis, each TCR beta chain was defined by its CDR3 amino acid sequence together with its V-gene family, and reads lacking a unique V-gene family were excluded. To address suspected cross-contamination and a sequencing artifact, a later analysis removed roughly 640 highly shared, low-generation-probability nucleotide sequences. In a later analysis, a clonal expansion index for each public chain was calculated from normalized within-repertoire ranks of inferred template counts. In a later analysis, generation probabilities were computed using a VDJ recombination model fitted to out-of-frame rearrangements, and the results were checked against IGoR. In a later analysis, TCR-TCR, TCR-HLA and TCR-CMV co-occurrence was scored with hypergeometric tests, and a repertoire-size bias correction was applied to TCR pairs. False discovery rates were estimated in a later analysis by permuting HLA or CMV assignments 20 times. In a later analysis, co-occurring TCRs were grouped using DBSCAN, and TCRdist sequence similarity was added for clustering within HLA-allele-positive subsets. For co-occurrence clustering, repertoires with fewer than 30,000 or more than 120,000 public chains were excluded, along with about five repertoires with anomalous nucleotide sharing. This is the immuneACCESS table as TCRdb keeps it, with only in-frame sequences that have V and J called. A part of the clones is gone; compared with another copy, unresolved V genes explain less than half, and the rest is unexplained. That table supplies the V and J calls and clone size; D and trimming were determined from the DNA. Here the sample has approximately 170,000 clones; approximately 79% occur a single time. Jointly, the top ten make up 1.6% of the sample.

The receptor was isolated from a woman aged 18-29 years in good health and CMV-seronegative. Sequenced material: PBMCs.

DNA sequence: TGTGCCAGCAGAAAACAGGGGAGCTCCTACGAGCAGTACTTC. Translated, it gives CASRKQGSSYEQYF. The rearranged segments are TRBV6-1 and TRBJ2-7; 7 bases in the middle match TRBD1. After removal of 6 bases from V and 0 bases from J, the junction retains 5 bases not matched to a gene. The CDR3 numbers 14 residues from cysteine through phenylalanine. Only CDR3 DNA is held: 42 bases, read in frame from base 1. The germline V gene gives CDR1 as MNHNS and CDR2 as SASEGT.